The 5 T cell receptor beta chains reported below all come from one sample, sequenced in a study of T cell clonotyping in hematopoietic cell transplantation. Here immunoSEQ multiplex PCR was the method, and the copy in TCRdb shows in-frame clones only, minus some. The sample includes about 9,400 clones, about 79% seen only once; the top ten take about 15%. Sequencing was performed on PBMCs, taken 180 days after allogeneic stem cell transplant. These receptors all stem from a male patient between 40 and 49 years old who had an allogeneic stem cell transplant from a related donor, so the T cells may come from the graft donor. Some clones in this sample may be carry-over from other donors' samples.

The chain recombines TRBV28 with TRBJ1-5, with 7 bases identical to TRBD1. CDR3 size: 16 residues. Per the germline V gene, CDR1 is MDHEN and CDR2 is SYDVKM. J gave up 4 bases and V 5 bases, and 11 bases lay outside the gene matches. The CDR3 sequence: CASSPFRDSQNQPQHF. The CDR3 DNA is TGTGCCAGCAGTCCTTTCCGGGACAGCCAAAATCAGCCCCAGCATTTT.

V gene TRBV7-9 combines with J gene TRBJ2-5, with 8 bases matching TRBD1. The CDR3 has 14 amino acids. V dropped 5 bases and J dropped 4; count of bases not matched to a gene: 6. Looked up from germline, CDR1 is SEHNR and CDR2 is FQNEAQ (reference sequence). CDR3 residues: CASSIAGGIETQYF. The CDR3 coding sequence is TGTGCCAGCAGCATCGCAGGGGGCATAGAGACCCAGTACTTC.

J is TRBJ2-2 and V is TRBV19; D gene ambiguous. The CDR3 totals 14 residues. Trimming left V 11 bases short and J 0 bases short, with 13 bases between. Germline V gene data show CDR1 as LNHDA and CDR2 as SQIVND (reference sequence). The CDR3 is CASSKQTNTGELFF. The CDR3 nucleotides are TGTGCCTCCTCCAAGCAAACGAACACCGGGGAGCTGTTTTTT. Drawing the rest from reference TRBV19 and TRBJ2-2, the complete variable domain is DGGITQSPKYLFRKEGQNVTLSCEQNLNHDAMYWYRQDPGQGLRLIYYSQIVNDFQKGDIAEGYSVSREKKESFPLTVTSAQKNPTAFYLCASSKQTNTGELFFGEGSRLTVL.

As to this clone: A read error may produce the germline difference seen at one junction end. J is TRBJ2-3 and V is TRBV7-8; 8 nucleotides agree with TRBD2. Per the germline V gene, CDR1 is SGHVS and CDR2 is FQNEAQ. This CDR3 region has 14 residues. CDR3 protein: CASSLAGSTDTQYF. The DNA for the CDR3 is TGTGCCAGCAGCCTAGCGGGCAGCACAGATACGCAGTATTTT. Complete variable domain (other parts from reference TRBV7-8 and TRBJ2-3): GAGVSQSPRYKVAKRGQDVALRCDPISGHVSLFWYQQALGQGPEFLTYFQNEAQLDKSGLPSDRFFAERPEGSVSTLKIQRTQQEDSAVYLCASSLAGSTDTQYFGPGTRLTVL.

The genes are TRBV28 and TRBJ2-5; 7 bases are a match to TRBD1. The J segment lost 2 bases and the V segment lost 2 bases, leaving 5 bases of the junction unmatched. The CDR3 consists of 15 residues. The germline V gene encodes CDR1 MDHEN and CDR2 SYDVKM. The DNA for the CDR3 is TGTGCCAGCAGTTTAACAGGGGCGCGTCAAGAGACCCAGTACTTC. It codes for CASSLTGARQETQYF. The full variable domain, its missing parts supplied by reference TRBV28 and TRBJ2-5, is DVKVTQSSRYLVKRTGEKVFLECVQDMDHENMFWYRQDPGLGLRLIYFSYDVKMKEKGDIPEGYSVSREKKERFSLILESASTNQTSMYLCASSLTGARQETQYFGPGTRLLVL.